Listed here are 22 T cell receptor beta chains from one sample, sequenced in a study of response to subunit inactivated influenza vaccine. TCRdb called the RT-PCR reads again in MiXCR, with one record for every CDR3 protein. The repertoire holds some 500,000 distinct CDR3 sequences, with approximately 13% as singletons. The sample consisted of PBMCs from blood, taken roughly 46 days after vaccination. The source of these receptors is a man in his fifties who received an inactivated influenza vaccine.

CDR3 region: CSVGLGTGNLAGNTIYF. CDR3 DNA: TGCAGCGTTGGTCTCGGGACAGGGAATTTGGCTGGAAACACCATATATTTT. The V call is TRBV29-1, the J call TRBJ1-3; 9 bases map to TRBD1. Germline CDR1 SQVTM, CDR2 ANQGSEA. V trimming: 4 bases; J trimming: 2 bases; junction bases outside the gene matches: 12. The length of the CDR3 is 17 residues.

This chain connects TRBV9 to TRBJ2-7; D gene uncertain. Per the germline V gene, CDR1 is SGDLS and CDR2 is YYNGEE. V shed 0 bases and J shed 5 bases, with 6 bases lying between them. CDR3 length: 12 residues. In DNA, the CDR3 is TGTGCCAGCAGCGTAGGAGGCAACGAGCAGTACTTC. Its protein product is CASSVGGNEQYF.

The chain couples TRBV5-1 to TRBJ2-3; D is possibly TRBD2 (5 bases). The CDR3 covers 13 residues. The germline CDR1 and CDR2 sequences are SGHRS and YFSETQ. With 4 bases removed from V and 2 bases from J, the gap between germline ends came to 8 bases. CDR3 residues: CASSMRDTDTQYF. As DNA, the CDR3 is TGCGCCAGCAGCATGAGGGACACAGATACGCAGTATTTT.

The sample holds a few counts of this clonotype. The chain uses TRBV6-5 and TRBJ2-5, with D perhaps given as TRBD1 or TRBD2 (5 bases each). The CDR3 loop spans 14 amino acids. From germline, CDR1 is MNHEY and CDR2 SVGAGI. V gave up 2 bases and J gave up 4 bases, with 11 bases separating them. The CDR3 spells CASSYGGARETQYF. The CDR3 DNA reads TGTGCCAGCAGTTACGGGGGAGCGAGAGAGACCCAGTACTTC.

In its sample, this clonotype was seen many times. The V call is TRBV29-1, the J call TRBJ2-7; no definite D call. Trimming took off 7 bases at V and 4 bases at J, with 14 bases between the two ends. CDR1 is SQVTM, CDR2 ANQGSEA, per germline. This CDR3 contains 12 residues. This chain's CDR3 is CSAVYGRYEQYF. Written as DNA, the CDR3 is TGCAGCGCCGTGTATGGAAGGTACGAGCAGTACTTC.

This clonotype was seen more than once but under ten times. This chain links TRBV7-9 with TRBJ2-4; TRBD1 agrees at 7 bases. V lost 5 bases, J lost 0 bases, and 7 bases stayed unmatched. Per germline, CDR1 SEHNR and CDR2 FQNEAQ (reference sequence). This CDR3 has 16 amino acids. The CDR3 here is CASSGQVEGAKNIQYF. CDR3 sequence (DNA): TGTGCCAGCAGCGGACAGGTGGAAGGAGCCAAAAACATTCAGTACTTC.

This clonotype occurred many times. The junction departs from the called germline gene at one end, perhaps through a read error. The chain couples TRBV7-2 to TRBJ2-1; the D gene is possibly TRBD2 (5 bases). Germline V gene lookup returns CDR1 SGHTA and CDR2 FQGNSA. The CDR3 consists of 15 residues. The CDR3 sequence is CASSLVEGSYNEQFF. The CDR3 nucleotides are TGCGCCAGCAGCTTGGTAGAGGGCTCCTACAATGAGCAGTTCTTC.

In this sample, this clonotype turned up a few times. V is TRBV5-1 and J is TRBJ2-1; weak D call: TRBD2 (5 bases). Germline CDR1 and CDR2: SGHRS and YFSETQ. There are 15 residues in the CDR3. Trimming removed 4 bases at V and 4 bases at J, with 15 bases between. In nucleotides, the CDR3 is TGCGCCAGCAGCCTCTCCGCGGGCCTGTACAATGAGCAGTTCTTC. Translation gives CASSLSAGLYNEQFF.

This clonotype has a count of ten or more. This CDR3 is CASSFGGVGGYTF. CDR3 DNA sequence: TGTGCCAGCAGTTTTGGGGGCGTCGGTGGCTACACCTTC. The gene calls are TRBV12-3 or TRBV12-4 and TRBJ1-2; D is perhaps TRBD1 (6 bases). The V and J ends lost 3 bases and 7 bases respectively, with 12 bases between them. The CDR3 is made up of 13 amino acids.

This clonotype was detected ten times or more. The chain uses TRBV11-2 and TRBJ2-1; maybe TRBD1 (6 bases). The V and J ends lost 1 base and 0 bases respectively, with 7 bases between them. Per the germline V gene, CDR1 is SGHAT and CDR2 is FQNNGV. The CDR3 has 15 amino acids. CDR3 nucleotide sequence: TGTGCCAGCAGCTTAGGGACAGTCTCCTACAATGAGCAGTTCTTC. It specifies CASSLGTVSYNEQFF.

In this sample, this clonotype turned up a few times. V usage is TRBV6-1 and J usage is TRBJ2-7; weak D call: TRBD1 (6 bases). CDR1 is MNHNS and CDR2 is SASEGT in the germline V gene. Trimming removed 5 bases at V and 6 bases at J, with 14 bases between. The length of the CDR3 is 13 residues. DNA of the CDR3: TGTGCCAGCAGTCTTTACGGGACACTCGAGCAGTACTTC. This codes for CASSLYGTLEQYF.

The rearrangement joins TRBV20-1 to TRBJ1-2; D may be TRBD1 (6 bases). Germline CDR1 is DFQATT and CDR2 is SNEGSKA (reference sequence). The V end lost 6 bases, the J end lost 1 base, and 12 bases lay between the germline ends. The CDR3 has 13 residues. CDR3 loop: CSAERGFNYGYTF. In DNA, the CDR3 is TGCAGTGCAGAAAGGGGGTTTAACTATGGCTACACCTTC.

This clonotype was observed a handful of times. This rearrangement joins TRBV6-1 to TRBJ1-1, with a possible D match to TRBD1 (6 bases). The CDR3 is 16 residues long. The V gene's germline CDR1 is MNHNS and CDR2 SASEGT. V was clipped by 2 bases and J by 3 bases, with 16 bases between them. CDR3 nucleotide sequence: TGTGCCAGCAGTGAATCGGGGGCCCTTCGTCACACTGAAGCTTTCTTT. Translated, it gives CASSESGALRHTEAFF.

This clonotype was seen only a few times. The chain employs TRBV9 and TRBJ2-1; perhaps TRBD2 as D (5 bases). The V end lost 5 bases, the J end lost 9 bases, and 9 bases lay between the germline ends. Per the germline V gene, CDR1 is SGDLS and CDR2 is YYNGEE. The length of the CDR3 is 11 residues. The CDR3 DNA reads TGTGCCAGCAGATCCCGGGGTGAGCAGTTCTTC. This codes for CASRSRGEQFF.

This clonotype has more than one count but fewer than ten. The chain employs TRBV28 and TRBJ2-7; possibly TRBD1 or TRBD2 for D (5 bases each). Germline loops: CDR1 MDHEN, CDR2 SYDVKM. V dropped 7 bases and J dropped 4 bases, with 14 bases sitting between them. CDR3 size: 13 residues. The CDR3 sequence is CASTTGPPYEQYF. The CDR3 DNA is TGTGCCAGCACCACGGGACCACCTTACGAGCAGTACTTC.

This clonotype occurred many times. The chain carries TRBV28 and TRBJ2-5, with D tentatively TRBD1 (7 bases). The length of the CDR3 is 16 residues. Germline V gene lookup returns CDR1 MDHEN and CDR2 SYDVKM. The V end lost 1 base, the J end lost 4 bases, and 16 bases lay between the germline ends. The DNA for the CDR3 is TGTGCCAGCAGTTTATTCGGAGGGGGCGCGGGAGAGACCCAGTACTTC. Translated: CASSLFGGGAGETQYF. The variable domain in full, with the rest retrieved from reference TRBV28 and TRBJ2-5, is DVKVTQSSRYLVKRTGEKVFLECVQDMDHENMFWYRQDPGLGLRLIYFSYDVKMKEKGDIPEGYSVSREKKERFSLILESASTNQTSMYLCASSLFGGGAGETQYFGPGTRLLVL.

CDR3 loop: CASKSLRGIYEQYF. CDR3 DNA: TGTGCCAGCAAATCTTTGCGGGGGATATACGAGCAGTACTTC. The genes are TRBV28 and TRBJ2-7; 7 bases align to TRBD2. Germline V gene data show CDR1 as MDHEN and CDR2 as SYDVKM. Trimming removed 7 bases from V and 4 bases from J; junction bases left unmatched: 10. The CDR3 has 14 amino acids. The complete variable domain, with remaining parts taken from reference TRBV28 and TRBJ2-7, reads DVKVTQSSRYLVKRTGEKVFLECVQDMDHENMFWYRQDPGLGLRLIYFSYDVKMKEKGDIPEGYSVSREKKERFSLILESASTNQTSMYLCASKSLRGIYEQYFGPGTRLTVT.

This clonotype was found a few times. This chain links TRBV7-2 with TRBJ2-5; TRBD2 matches 8 bases. CDR1 and CDR2 from the germline V gene are SGHTA and FQGNSA. J lost 8 bases, V lost 6 bases, and 11 bases had no gene match. The CDR3 has 14 amino acids. The CDR3 loop reads CASSSGGSQSTQYF. The CDR3 DNA follows: TGTGCCAGCAGTTCGGGGGGGAGCCAGTCTACCCAGTACTTC.

Ten or more counts support this clonotype. The CDR3 nucleotides read TGTGCCAGCAGAATACGGGACGGGGGTTACAATGAGCAGTTCTTC. The encoded protein is CASRIRDGGYNEQFF. The V gene is TRBV6-2 or TRBV6-3, the J gene TRBJ2-1, with D possibly being TRBD2 (6 bases). The germline CDR1 and CDR2 sequences are MNHEY and SVGEGT. This CDR3 contains 15 residues. The germline V and J ends were trimmed by 6 bases and 4 bases, with 16 bases remaining between them.

The chain recombines TRBV6-2 or TRBV6-3 with TRBJ1-5; TRBD1 aligns across 10 bases. CDR3 length: 14 amino acids. Germline values: CDR1 MNHEY, CDR2 SVGEGT. The V and J ends lost 6 bases and 7 bases, in that order; junction bases with no gene match: 6. CDR3 sequence: CASSTTGGWQPQHF. CDR3 nucleotides: TGTGCCAGCAGCACGACAGGGGGCTGGCAGCCCCAGCATTTT.

The V and J genes are TRBV29-1 and TRBJ2-2, with 9 bases identical to TRBD1. CDR3 length equals 16 residues. Germline V gene lookup returns CDR1 SQVTM and CDR2 ANQGSEA. With 3 bases clipped from V and 0 bases from J, the junction kept 5 bases outside the gene matches. Here the CDR3 DNA reads TGCAGCGTTGATACAGGGGGCCGAACGAACACCGGGGAGCTGTTTTTT. Translation gives CSVDTGGRTNTGELFF.

This chain links TRBV12-3 or TRBV12-4 with TRBJ2-2, with D possibly being TRBD1 (5 bases). The V end was cut by 7 bases, the J end by 5 bases, with 14 bases between. The CDR3 runs 14 residues. CDR3 sequence reads: CASMGRGVTGELFF. CDR3 nucleotides: TGTGCCAGCATGGGGCGCGGAGTGACCGGGGAGCTGTTTTTT.